The rows below give T cell receptor beta chains drawn from one sample of a study of PD-1 blockade in classical Hodgkin lymphoma. TCRdb's copy holds only in-frame clones and misses some; the assay was immunoSEQ multiplex PCR. The sample includes under 70,000 clones, around 88% seen only once; the top ten take about 12%. Sequenced material: peripheral blood mononuclear cells (PBMCs), taken at baseline. These receptors were collected from a human donor with classical Hodgkin lymphoma. Each CDR3 is given with its conserved first and last residue. Each record gives: V gene, clone size, CDR3 protein. Expanded clones are given a class, and other clones once, few, many or no size at all.

>TRBV5-1|-
CAAPWAGDSSEAFF
>TRBV7-4|-
CASSPPGLRRYNEQFF
>TRBV7-8|-
CASSPREGRYEQFF
>TRBV4-2|-
CASSWGPIGNTEAFF
>TRBV6-1|medium-sized
CASSSGPLGEQYF
>TRBV14|-
CASSQPAGENYGYTF
>TRBV11-3|-
CASSFLGGTEAFF
>TRBV19|-
CASGSSGNTIYF
>TRBV5-1|once
CASSPGGPGTEAFF
>TRBV27|-
CASSLGSGVSGELFF
>TRBV18|-
CASSPPKGSGYTF
>TRBV13|-
CASSLSGQGNNEQFF
>TRBV18|-
CASSISSGVYTGELFF
>TRBV4-2|-
CASSQDKLGAGARVEAFF
>TRBV7-2|-
CASSPGLATDTQYF
>TRBV4-2|-
CASSHSPGALNYGYTF
>TRBV2|few
CASSEGNRPQPQHF
>TRBV9|-
CASSVPLAGSEDEQFF
>TRBV30|-
CAWTDERGRGF
>TRBV5-1|-
CASSLGTGFQETQYF
>TRBV30|-
CAWSTIRGKVYEQYF
>TRBV6-5|-
CASSYRYTEAFF
>TRBV7-2|-
CASSPGTGGAAFF
>TRBV7-2|-
CASSFSGKNTEAFF
>TRBV19|-
CASSMQVSGLEQYF
>TRBV9|-
CASSPPGTSFHNEQFF
>TRBV30|-
CAWNRWDFTHEKLFF